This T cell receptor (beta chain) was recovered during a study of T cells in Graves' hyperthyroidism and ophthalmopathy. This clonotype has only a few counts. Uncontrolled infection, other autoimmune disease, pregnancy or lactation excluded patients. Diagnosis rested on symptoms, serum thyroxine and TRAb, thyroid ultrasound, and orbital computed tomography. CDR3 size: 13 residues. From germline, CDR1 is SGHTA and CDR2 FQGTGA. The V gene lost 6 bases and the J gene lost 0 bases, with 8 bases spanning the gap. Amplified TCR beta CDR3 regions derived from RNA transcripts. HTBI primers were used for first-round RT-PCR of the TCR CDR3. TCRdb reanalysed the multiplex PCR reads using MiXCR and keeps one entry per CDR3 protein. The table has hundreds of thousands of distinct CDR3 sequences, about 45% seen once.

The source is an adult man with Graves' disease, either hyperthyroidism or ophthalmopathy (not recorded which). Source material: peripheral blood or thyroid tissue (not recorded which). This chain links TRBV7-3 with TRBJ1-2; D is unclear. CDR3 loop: CASSPRPNYGYTF. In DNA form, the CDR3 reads TGTGCCAGCAGTCCGAGGCCTAACTATGGCTACACCTTC.